The clone carrying this T cell receptor beta chain was counted many times. Antigen specificity is unknown. The CDR3 loop spans 14 amino acids. Trimming removed 7 bases at V and 0 bases at J, with 12 bases between. CDR1 is SGHTA and CDR2 is FQGNSA in the germline V gene. A second PCR, run for roughly 7 to 12 cycles, used a sample-barcoded 5' primer plus a J-beta primer mix. A template-switch adaptor with 12 random nucleotides tagged each cDNA molecule. TCRdb re-derived calls from the 5' RACE reads in MiXCR, one entry per CDR3 protein. The sample holds approximately 400,000 distinct CDR3 sequences; about half are singletons and the top ten take under 60%. This sample is part of a study of blood T cells in healthy people across ages. Study outcomes and limitations: CMV infection status of these donors was not known.

The chain joins TRBV7-2 to TRBJ1-2; TRBD1 might be the D (6 bases). The TCR originated in a man aged 55 to 70 in good health. The specimen was blood. CDR3 DNA sequence: TGTGCCAGCAACCCGGACAGAGCTAACTATGGCTACACCTTC. This encodes CASNPDRANYGYTF.